This T cell receptor beta chain was sequenced for a study of cytomegalovirus exposure and HLA in healthy donors. Overall study results and limits: Listed as cytomegalovirus-associated were 150 or so TCR beta chains. An analysis done earlier found most TCR beta V segments productive about 87% or about 30% of the time. On later analysis, the bulk of CMV-associated TCR beta chains appeared to be HLA-restricted.

The length of the CDR3 is 13 residues. V gave up 6 bases and J gave up 5 bases, with 13 bases separating them. Germline values: CDR1 ENHRY, CDR2 SYGVKD. This clone occurred once. The antigen is unknown. Primers: 60 Vbeta forward and 13 Jbeta reverse. TCRdb's copy holds only in-frame clones and misses some; the assay was immunoSEQ multiplex PCR. The data hold 130,000 or so clones, with 60% to 85% observed a single time. This TCR was recovered from a man between 25 and 39 years old in good health and CMV-seronegative. Sequenced: PBMCs. The chain is built from TRBV10-3 and TRBJ1-2; D perhaps matches TRBD1 (5 bases). CDR3 coding DNA: TGTGCCATCAGCCCCGACAGTGCGTATGGCTACACCTTC. Its protein product is CAISPDSAYGYTF.